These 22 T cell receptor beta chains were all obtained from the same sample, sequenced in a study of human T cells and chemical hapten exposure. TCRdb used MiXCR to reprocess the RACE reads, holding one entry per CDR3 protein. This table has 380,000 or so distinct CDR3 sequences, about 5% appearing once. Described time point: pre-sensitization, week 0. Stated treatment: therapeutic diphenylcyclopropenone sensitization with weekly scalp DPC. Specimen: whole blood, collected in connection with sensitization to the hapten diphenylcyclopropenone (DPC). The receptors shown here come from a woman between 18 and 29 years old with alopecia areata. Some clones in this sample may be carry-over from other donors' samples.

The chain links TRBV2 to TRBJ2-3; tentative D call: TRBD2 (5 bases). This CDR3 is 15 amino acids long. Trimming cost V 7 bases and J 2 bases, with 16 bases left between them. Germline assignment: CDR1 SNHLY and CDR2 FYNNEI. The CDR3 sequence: CASMARVLLTDTQYF. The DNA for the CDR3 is TGTGCCAGCATGGCGCGGGTGTTACTCACAGATACGCAGTATTTT.

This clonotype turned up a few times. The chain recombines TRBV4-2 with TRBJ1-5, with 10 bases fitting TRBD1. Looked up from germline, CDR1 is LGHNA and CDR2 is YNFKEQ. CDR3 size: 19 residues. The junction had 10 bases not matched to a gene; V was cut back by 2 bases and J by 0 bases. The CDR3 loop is CASSQTPTGGEYSNQPQHF. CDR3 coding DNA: TGTGCCAGCAGCCAAACGCCGACAGGGGGCGAATATAGCAATCAGCCCCAGCATTTT.

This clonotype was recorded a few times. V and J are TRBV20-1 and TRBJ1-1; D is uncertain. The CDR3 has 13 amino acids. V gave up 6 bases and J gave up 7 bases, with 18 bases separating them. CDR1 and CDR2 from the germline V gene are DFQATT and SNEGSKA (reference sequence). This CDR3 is CSAPSQAKSEAFF. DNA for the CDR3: TGCAGTGCCCCCTCCCAGGCTAAGAGTGAAGCTTTCTTT.

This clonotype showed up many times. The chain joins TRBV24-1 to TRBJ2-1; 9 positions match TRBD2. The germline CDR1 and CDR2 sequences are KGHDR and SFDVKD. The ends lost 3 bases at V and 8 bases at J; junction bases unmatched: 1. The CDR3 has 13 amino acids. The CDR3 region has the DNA TGTGCCACCAGTGATCCTAGCGGGGATGAGCAGTTCTTC. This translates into CATSDPSGDEQFF.

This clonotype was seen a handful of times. The CDR3 protein is CASGPGGATQETQYF. CDR3 nucleotides: TGTGCCAGCGGGCCAGGGGGGGCCACACAAGAGACCCAGTACTTC. V and J are TRBV12-3 or TRBV12-4 and TRBJ2-5; perhaps D is TRBD1 or TRBD2 (7 bases each). Trimming removed 8 bases at V and 2 bases at J, with 18 bases between. The CDR3 totals 15 residues.

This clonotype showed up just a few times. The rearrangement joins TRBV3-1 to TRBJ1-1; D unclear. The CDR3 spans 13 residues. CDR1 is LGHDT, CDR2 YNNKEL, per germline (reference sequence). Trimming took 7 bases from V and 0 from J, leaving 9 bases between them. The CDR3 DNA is TGTGCCAGCACCCTAAGTATGAACACTGAAGCTTTCTTT. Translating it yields CASTLSMNTEAFF.

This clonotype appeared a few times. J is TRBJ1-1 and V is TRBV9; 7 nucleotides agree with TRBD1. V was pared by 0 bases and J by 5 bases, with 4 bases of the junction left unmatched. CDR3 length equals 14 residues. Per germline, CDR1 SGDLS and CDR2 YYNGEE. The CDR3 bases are TGTGCCAGCAGCGTAGGCGCACAGGGGACTGAAGCTTTCTTT. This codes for CASSVGAQGTEAFF.

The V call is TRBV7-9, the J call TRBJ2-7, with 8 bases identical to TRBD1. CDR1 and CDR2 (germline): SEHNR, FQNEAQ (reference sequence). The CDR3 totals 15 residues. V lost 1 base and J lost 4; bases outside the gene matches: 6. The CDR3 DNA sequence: TGTGCCAGCAGCTTAGGACAGGGGATGAGGTACGAGCAGTACTTC. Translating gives CASSLGQGMRYEQYF.

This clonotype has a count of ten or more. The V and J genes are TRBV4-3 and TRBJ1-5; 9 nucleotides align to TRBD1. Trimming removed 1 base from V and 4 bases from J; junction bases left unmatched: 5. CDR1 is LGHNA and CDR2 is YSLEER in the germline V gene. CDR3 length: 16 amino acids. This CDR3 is CASSQVLDRGNQPQHF. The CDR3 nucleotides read TGCGCCAGCAGCCAAGTTCTGGACAGGGGTAATCAGCCCCAGCATTTT.

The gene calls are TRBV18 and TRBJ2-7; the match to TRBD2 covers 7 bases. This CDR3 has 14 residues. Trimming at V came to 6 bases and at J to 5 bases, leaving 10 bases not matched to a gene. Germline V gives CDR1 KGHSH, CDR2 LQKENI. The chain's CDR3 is CASSSSGAGNEQYF. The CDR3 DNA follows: TGTGCCAGCTCCAGCAGCGGGGCTGGGAACGAGCAGTACTTC. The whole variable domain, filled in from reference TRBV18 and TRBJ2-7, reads NAGVMQNPRHLVRRRGQEARLRCSPMKGHSHVYWYRQLPEEGLKFMVYLQKENIIDESGMPKERFSAEFPKEGPSILRIQQVVRGDSAAYFCASSSSGAGNEQYFGPGTRLTVT.

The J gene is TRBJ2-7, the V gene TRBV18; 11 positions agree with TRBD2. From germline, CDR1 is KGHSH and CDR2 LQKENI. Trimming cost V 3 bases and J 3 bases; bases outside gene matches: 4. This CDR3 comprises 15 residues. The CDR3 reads CASSPPSGGRYEQYF. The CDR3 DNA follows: TGTGCCAGCTCACCGCCTAGCGGGGGGCGCTACGAGCAGTACTTC.

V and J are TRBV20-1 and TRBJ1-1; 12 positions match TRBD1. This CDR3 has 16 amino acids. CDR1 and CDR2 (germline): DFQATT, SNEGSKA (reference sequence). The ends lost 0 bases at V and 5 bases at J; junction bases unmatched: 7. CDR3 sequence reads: CSARDRDRGRGTEAFF. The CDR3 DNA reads TGCAGTGCTAGAGATCGGGACAGGGGGCGAGGGACTGAAGCTTTCTTT.

CDR3 coding DNA: TGTGCCAGCAGCGCAACAGGGGGCAGGACAGATACGCAGTATTTT. Translating gives CASSATGGRTDTQYF. The V call is TRBV9, the J call TRBJ2-3; 9 bases line up with TRBD1. From germline, CDR1 is SGDLS and CDR2 YYNGEE. V dropped 3 bases and J dropped 3; count of bases not matched to a gene: 5. The length of the CDR3 is 15 residues.

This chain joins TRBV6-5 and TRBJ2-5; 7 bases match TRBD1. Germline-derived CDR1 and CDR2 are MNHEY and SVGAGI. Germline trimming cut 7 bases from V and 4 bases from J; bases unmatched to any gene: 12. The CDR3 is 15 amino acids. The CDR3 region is CASTRGTARAETQYF. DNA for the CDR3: TGTGCCAGCACCCGAGGGACAGCTAGAGCAGAGACCCAGTACTTC.

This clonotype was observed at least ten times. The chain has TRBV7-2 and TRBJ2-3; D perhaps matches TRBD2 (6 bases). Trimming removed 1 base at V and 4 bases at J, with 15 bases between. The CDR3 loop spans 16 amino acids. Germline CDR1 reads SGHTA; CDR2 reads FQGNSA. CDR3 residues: CASSLGSGGGADTQYF. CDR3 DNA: TGTGCCAGCAGCTTAGGATCCGGGGGAGGTGCAGATACGCAGTATTTT.

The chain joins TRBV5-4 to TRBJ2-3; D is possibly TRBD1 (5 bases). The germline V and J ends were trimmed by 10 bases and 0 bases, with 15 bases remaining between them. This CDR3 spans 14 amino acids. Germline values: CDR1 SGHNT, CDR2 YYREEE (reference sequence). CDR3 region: CAWQGAQSTDTQYF. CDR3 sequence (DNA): TGTGCCTGGCAAGGGGCCCAAAGCACAGATACGCAGTATTTT.

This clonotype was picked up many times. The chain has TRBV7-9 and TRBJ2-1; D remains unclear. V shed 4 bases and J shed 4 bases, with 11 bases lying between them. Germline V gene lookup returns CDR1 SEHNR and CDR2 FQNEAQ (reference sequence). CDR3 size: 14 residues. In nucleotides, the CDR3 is TGTGCCAGCAGCTGGTATGCATCATACAATGAGCAGTTCTTC. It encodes CASSWYASYNEQFF.

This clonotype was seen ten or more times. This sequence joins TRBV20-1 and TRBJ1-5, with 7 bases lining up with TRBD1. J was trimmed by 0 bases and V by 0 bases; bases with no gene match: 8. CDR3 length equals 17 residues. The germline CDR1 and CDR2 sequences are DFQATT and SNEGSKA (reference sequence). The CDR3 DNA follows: TGCAGTGCTAGAGACCCCCGGACAGGCAATAGCAATCAGCCCCAGCATTTT. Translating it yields CSARDPRTGNSNQPQHF.

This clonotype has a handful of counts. The CDR3 DNA sequence: TGTGCCAGCAGCGCCGCCATCGGCACAGATACGCAGTATTTT. Translated, it gives CASSAAIGTDTQYF. The chain carries TRBV9 and TRBJ2-3; D is uncertain. The CDR3 runs to 14 residues. Trimming pared 3 bases from V and 1 base from J, leaving 9 bases between. Germline V gene lookup returns CDR1 SGDLS and CDR2 YYNGEE.

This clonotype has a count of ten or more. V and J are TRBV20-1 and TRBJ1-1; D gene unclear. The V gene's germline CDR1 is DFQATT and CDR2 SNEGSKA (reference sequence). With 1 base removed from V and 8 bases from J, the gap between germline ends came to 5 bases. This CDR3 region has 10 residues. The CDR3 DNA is TGCAGTGCTAGAGGGGCCGAAGCTTTCTTT. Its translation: CSARGAEAFF.

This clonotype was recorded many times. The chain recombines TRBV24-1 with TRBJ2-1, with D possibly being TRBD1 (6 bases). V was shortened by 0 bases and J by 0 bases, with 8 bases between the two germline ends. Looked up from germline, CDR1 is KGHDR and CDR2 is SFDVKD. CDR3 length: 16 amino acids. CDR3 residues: CATSDLTGSSYNEQFF. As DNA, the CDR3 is TGTGCCACCAGTGATTTGACAGGGTCCTCCTACAATGAGCAGTTCTTC.

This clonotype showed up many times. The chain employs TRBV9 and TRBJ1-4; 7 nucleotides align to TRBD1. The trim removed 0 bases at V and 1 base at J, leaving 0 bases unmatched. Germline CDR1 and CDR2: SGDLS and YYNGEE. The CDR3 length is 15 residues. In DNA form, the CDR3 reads TGTGCCAGCAGCGTAGGGACAGGAACTAATGAAAAACTGTTTTTT. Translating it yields CASSVGTGTNEKLFF.